These T cell receptor beta chains were read from a single sample in a study of T cells after yellow fever vaccination. TCRdb used MiXCR to reprocess the 5' RACE reads, holding one entry per CDR3 protein. Of roughly 63,000 distinct CDR3 sequences listed, about 7% are singletons. The sample was CD8+ T cells sorted from PBMCs, taken 15 days after the yellow fever booster vaccination. The source of these receptors is a man aged 25-45 years who received the YFV17D yellow fever vaccine. Both conserved end residues are part of each CDR3. The D gene is left open where the match is weak. The size of a clone is reported for some rows only, either as once, few or many, or as a class for expanded clones.

CDR3 protein	CDR3 DNA	CDR3 length	clone size	D gene	J gene	V gene
CASSQEGGSYNEQFF	TGTGCCAGCAGCCAAGAAGGTGGCTCCTACAATGAGCAGTTCTTC	15	many	-	TRBJ2-1	TRBV14
CASSSLAASYNEQFF	TGTGCCAGCAGCTCCCTAGCGGCATCCTACAATGAGCAGTTCTTC	15	many	TRBD2	TRBJ2-1	TRBV7-8
CASSLEPSGTLTYNEQFF	TGCGCCAGCAGCTTGGAACCCTCTGGGACACTTACCTACAATGAGCAGTTCTTC	18	many	-	TRBJ2-1	TRBV5-1
CASSLEGGEETQYF	TGTGCCAGCAGTTTGGAGGGAGGGGAGGAGACCCAGTACTTC	14	many	TRBD2	TRBJ2-5	TRBV28
CAIRGGGLTDTQYF	TGTGCCATCAGAGGCGGGGGCTTGACAGATACGCAGTATTTT	14	many	-	TRBJ2-3	TRBV10-3
CASSPTSIVEDTQYF	TGTGCCAGCAGTCCCACATCAATCGTGGAAGATACGCAGTATTTT	15	many	-	TRBJ2-3	TRBV6-2/TRBV6-3
CASRETGTELNEQFF	TGTGCCAGCAGAGAGACCGGGACCGAGCTCAATGAGCAGTTCTTC	15	few	-	TRBJ2-1	TRBV6-1
CASSFPPPGTQYF	TGTGCCAGCAGTTTCCCTCCACCGGGGACCCAGTACTTC	13	-	-	TRBJ2-5	TRBV12-3/TRBV12-4
CASSDRLAGGPHEQYF	TGTGCCAGTAGTGACCGACTAGCGGGAGGGCCTCACGAGCAGTACTTC	16	-	TRBD2	TRBJ2-7	TRBV19
CASSGETAPFSYEQYF	TGTGCCAGCAGTGGTGAGACTGCTCCCTTCTCCTACGAGCAGTACTTC	16	many	-	TRBJ2-7	TRBV28
CASSLEDYEQYF	TGTGCCAGCAGCTTAGAGGACTACGAGCAGTACTTC	12	few	-	TRBJ2-7	TRBV7-2
CASSYDGSSYGYTF	TGTGCCAGCAGCTACGACGGGTCGTCCTATGGCTACACCTTC	14	many	-	TRBJ1-2	TRBV7-2
CATSHRSRGDTEAFF	TGTGCCACCAGTCATCGCAGTCGCGGGGACACTGAAGCTTTCTTT	15	-	-	TRBJ1-1	TRBV15
CASSLGLAGVSDNEQFF	TGTGCCAGCAGCTTGGGACTAGCGGGAGTAAGCGACAATGAGCAGTTCTTC	17	many	TRBD2	TRBJ2-1	TRBV11-2
CASRPLGGGNAFF	TGTGCCAGCAGACCCCTGGGAGGGGGCAATGCTTTCTTT	13	many	TRBD1	TRBJ1-1	TRBV27
CASSFGGWSNEQFF	TGTGCCAGCAGTTTCGGCGGGTGGAGCAATGAGCAGTTCTTC	14	many	-	TRBJ2-1	TRBV12-3/TRBV12-4
CASSLEGRAYEQYF	TGTGCCAGCAGCTTGGAGGGCCGGGCCTACGAGCAGTACTTC	14	many	-	TRBJ2-7	TRBV11-2
CASSPLQKETQYF	TGTGCCAGCAGCCCCTTACAGAAAGAGACCCAGTACTTC	13	many	-	TRBJ2-5	TRBV11-2
CASSGGPYRGNTEAFF	TGTGCCAGCAGCGGGGGACCGTATCGGGGTAACACTGAAGCTTTCTTT	16	many	-	TRBJ1-1	TRBV9
CASSRDGPAYSEAFF	TGTGCCAGCTCCCGAGATGGGCCGGCCTACTCTGAAGCTTTCTTT	15	many	-	TRBJ1-1	TRBV7-2
CASSLRGLYEQYF	TGCGCCAGCAGCTTGCGCGGACTCTACGAGCAGTACTTC	13	few	-	TRBJ2-7	TRBV5-1
CASSEVRREGGHYEQYF	TGTGCCAGCAGTGAAGTCCGGAGGGAAGGGGGCCACTACGAGCAGTACTTC	17	many	-	TRBJ2-7	TRBV25-1
CASSWALRGRSYNEQFF	TGTGCCAGCAGCTGGGCTCTTAGGGGTCGATCCTACAATGAGCAGTTCTTC	17	many	-	TRBJ2-1	TRBV5-6